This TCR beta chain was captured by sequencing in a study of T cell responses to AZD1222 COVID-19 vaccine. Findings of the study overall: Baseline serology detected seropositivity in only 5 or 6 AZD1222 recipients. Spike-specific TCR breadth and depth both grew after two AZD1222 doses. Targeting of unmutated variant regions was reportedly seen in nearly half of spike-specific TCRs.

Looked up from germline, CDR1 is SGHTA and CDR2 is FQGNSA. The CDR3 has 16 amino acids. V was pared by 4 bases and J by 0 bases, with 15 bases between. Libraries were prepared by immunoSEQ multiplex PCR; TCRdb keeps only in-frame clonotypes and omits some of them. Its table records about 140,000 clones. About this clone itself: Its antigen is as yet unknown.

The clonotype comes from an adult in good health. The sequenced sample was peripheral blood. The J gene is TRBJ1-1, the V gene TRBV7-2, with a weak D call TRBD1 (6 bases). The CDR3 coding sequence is TGTGCCAGCAGCTCTCAAACAGGGCTCATGAACACTGAAGCTTTCTTT. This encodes CASSSQTGLMNTEAFF.